One sample yielded the 14 T cell receptor beta chains listed below, sequenced in a study of blood T cell repertoires in COVID-19. Repertoires were generated with immunoSEQ multiplex PCR, while TCRdb's copy carries only in-frame clones and drops some. The sample has 100,000 to 150,000 clones; less than 90% are singletons. Sequences were obtained from peripheral blood. The receptors here all came from a woman over 75 with acute or convalescent COVID-19.

The chain couples TRBV6-5 to TRBJ2-7; TRBD1 is a possible D gene (6 bases). The CDR3 covers 15 residues. Trimming pared 5 bases from V and 6 bases from J, leaving 20 bases between. Germline CDR1 MNHEY, CDR2 SVGAGI. CDR3 protein: CASSPPGVQGGEQYF. CDR3 sequence (DNA): TGTGCCAGCAGTCCCCCTGGGGTCCAAGGGGGCGAGCAGTACTTC.

The gene calls are TRBV7-3 and TRBJ2-3; TRBD2 aligns across 9 bases. The germline V gene encodes CDR1 SGHTA and CDR2 FQGTGA. This CDR3 is built from 14 residues. The V and J ends lost 3 bases and 4 bases, in that order; junction bases with no gene match: 2. Here the CDR3 reads CASSFSGGADTQYF. The DNA for the CDR3 is TGTGCCAGCAGCTTTAGCGGGGGTGCAGATACGCAGTATTTT.

Of note for this clone: At one end, the junction sequence differs from germline, possibly due to a read error. This chain uses TRBV5-1 with TRBJ2-3; perhaps TRBD1 as D (7 bases). The CDR3 contains 16 residues. From germline, CDR1 is SGHRS and CDR2 YFSETQ. The CDR3 spells CASSLAEGAITYTQYF. CDR3 sequence (DNA): TGCGCCAGCAGCTTGGCGGAGGGGGCTATCACATATACGCAGTATTTT. Full variable domain (rest looked up from reference TRBV5-1 and TRBJ2-3): KAGVTQTPRYLIKTRGQQVTLSCSPISGHRSVSWYQQTPGQGLQFLFEYFSETQRNKGNFPGRFSGRQFSNSRSEMNVSTLELGDSALYLCASSLAEGAITYTQYFGPGTRLTVL.

The CDR3 nucleotides are TGTGCCACCAGTGACCCCGGGAAGAACTATGGCTACACCTTC. Protein sequence: CATSDPGKNYGYTF. This chain joins TRBV24-1 and TRBJ1-2; D is unresolved. In germline, CDR1 is KGHDR, CDR2 SFDVKD. This CDR3 is 14 amino acids long. V dropped 4 bases and J dropped 2 bases, with 10 bases sitting between them.

The chain links TRBV3-1 (or the pseudogene TRBV3-2) to TRBJ2-2; 10 bases agree with TRBD1. With 4 bases clipped from V and 8 bases from J, the junction kept 10 bases outside the gene matches. In germline, CDR1 is LGHDT, CDR2 YNNKEL (reference sequence). The CDR3 length is 16 residues. Here the CDR3 DNA reads TGTGCCAGCAGCCGGGGGACAGGGGACCTCAGAGGGGAGCTGTTTTTT. Protein sequence: CASSRGTGDLRGELFF.

V and J are TRBV28 and TRBJ1-1; 8 bases align to TRBD1. The CDR3 sequence is 16 residues long. V lost 2 bases, J lost 1 base, and 6 bases stayed unmatched. Germline CDR1 MDHEN, CDR2 SYDVKM. The DNA of the CDR3 is TGTGCCAGCAGTTTAACCCCCAGGGGGCAGAACACTGAAGCTTTCTTT. This codes for CASSLTPRGQNTEAFF.

This sequence joins TRBV4-3 and TRBJ1-2; a possible D gene is TRBD1 (6 bases). V lost 0 bases and J lost 8, with 10 bases in between. The germline gives CDR1 LGHNA, CDR2 YSLEER. The CDR3 runs to 13 residues. CDR3 DNA sequence: TGCGCCAGCAGCCAAGACAGCAGGGGAGGCTACACCTTC. Translation gives CASSQDSRGGYTF.

The chain joins TRBV2 to TRBJ1-5; TRBD1 is a possible D gene (5 bases). This CDR3 comprises 15 residues. V was shortened by 1 base and J by 7 bases, with 14 bases between the two germline ends. Germline V lookup: CDR1 SNHLY, CDR2 FYNNEI. CDR3 in amino acids: CASSEGQGRSQPQHF. DNA for the CDR3: TGTGCCAGCAGTGAAGGTCAGGGCCGAAGCCAGCCCCAGCATTTT.

The count of this clone is one. The chain carries TRBV11-2 and TRBJ1-1; tentative D call: TRBD1 (6 bases). The CDR3 runs to 15 residues. Germline CDR1 and CDR2: SGHAT and FQNNGV. The V end was cut by 3 bases, the J end by 1 base, with 12 bases between. The DNA for the CDR3 is TGTGCCAGCAGCTTTTTTCAGGGGCCGAACACTGAAGCTTTCTTT. Protein product: CASSFFQGPNTEAFF.

J is TRBJ2-3 and V is TRBV7-9; D gene ambiguous. V shed 3 bases and J shed 2 bases, with 3 bases lying between them. This CDR3 comprises 12 residues. CDR1 and CDR2 (germline): SEHNR, FQNEAQ (reference sequence). The CDR3 spells CASSFITDTQYF. For the CDR3, the DNA is TGTGCCAGCAGCTTCATCACAGATACGCAGTATTTT.

This clone was detected once. The CDR3 region has the DNA TGTGCCAGCAGCTTAGGTATAGGGGGAAACACTGAAGCTTTCTTT. It encodes CASSLGIGGNTEAFF. The V gene is TRBV7-6, the J gene TRBJ1-1; TRBD1 might be the D (6 bases). The CDR3 totals 15 residues. Germline V gene sequence: CDR1 SGHVS, CDR2 FNYEAQ. Trimming left V 1 base short and J 2 bases short, with 11 bases between.

V is TRBV5-8 and J is TRBJ1-1; D is possibly TRBD1 (5 bases). Per germline, CDR1 SGHTS and CDR2 YDEGEE. CDR3 size: 15 residues. V lost 0 bases to trimming and J lost 1 base, with 10 bases between them. The CDR3 coding sequence is TGTGCCAGCAGCTTGGGGACAAGGAGGAACACTGAAGCTTTCTTT. Protein: CASSLGTRRNTEAFF.

The rearrangement uses TRBV15 and TRBJ2-3; D remains ambiguous. The CDR3 totals 13 residues. In germline, CDR1 is LNHNV, CDR2 YYDKDF (reference sequence). The V gene lost 1 base and the J gene lost 4 bases, with 6 bases spanning the gap. For the CDR3, the DNA is TGTGCCACCAGCAGAGCCATTCCAGATACGCAGTATTTT. This gives the protein CATSRAIPDTQYF.

The CDR3 spells CASSFRQGVGYTF. The DNA of the CDR3 is TGTGCCAGCAGCTTTAGACAGGGAGTTGGCTACACCTTC. V gene TRBV11-3 combines with J gene TRBJ1-2, with 7 positions matching TRBD1. Germline CDR1 is SGHNT and CDR2 is YENEEA. Losses at the gene ends were 3 bases for V and 7 bases for J; bases not matched to a gene: 5. This CDR3 contains 13 residues.